The 8 T cell receptor beta chains in this list originate from one sample, sequenced in a study of T cell changes during pregnancy in multiple sclerosis. The method was immunoSEQ multiplex PCR; TCRdb's version includes in-frame clones alone and lacks a portion of them. The data contain tens of thousands of clones, 90% of them singletons. Sample: CD8+ T cells from peripheral blood mononuclear cells, taken before pregnancy. These receptors were collected from a female donor with multiple sclerosis, enrolled in a pregnancy study.

V gene TRBV27 combines with J gene TRBJ2-7, with 12 bases lining up with TRBD2. The CDR3 extends over 16 amino acids. Germline assignment: CDR1 MNHEY and CDR2 SMNVEV (reference sequence). The ends lost 3 bases at V and 1 base at J; junction bases unmatched: 4. The CDR3 DNA reads as TGTGCCAGCAGTTTGGAGACTAGCGGGAGATCCTACGAGCAGTACTTC. It codes for CASSLETSGRSYEQYF.

The chain carries TRBV6-1 and TRBJ1-2, with a possible D match to TRBD1 (6 bases). Trimming left V 4 bases short and J 8 bases short, with 11 bases between. The V gene's germline CDR1 is MNHNS and CDR2 SASEGT. The CDR3 length is 12 residues. The CDR3 reads CASSVTGKGYTF. Here the CDR3 DNA reads TGTGCCAGCAGTGTTACAGGGAAGGGCTACACCTTC.

The gene calls are TRBV4-1 and TRBJ2-1, with D possibly TRBD2 on 6 matching bases. CDR3 length: 16 amino acids. Germline-derived CDR1 and CDR2 are MGHRA and YSYEKL. V shed 2 bases and J shed 4 bases, with 15 bases lying between them. This CDR3 reads CASSQSFPGLYNEQFF. The CDR3 nucleotides read TGCGCCAGCAGCCAATCATTCCCCGGACTATACAATGAGCAGTTCTTC.

The genes are TRBV7-9 and TRBJ2-5, with TRBD2 identical over 8 bases. J gave up 1 base and V 6 bases, and 4 bases lay outside the gene matches. Germline V CDR1 and CDR2: SEHNR, FQNEAQ (reference sequence). The CDR3 covers 14 residues. The CDR3 protein is CASSPSGGQETQYF. As DNA, the CDR3 is TGTGCCAGCAGTCCCAGCGGGGGCCAAGAGACCCAGTACTTC.

The chain combines TRBV27 with TRBJ1-2; tentatively, D is TRBD1 (5 bases). Per germline, CDR1 MNHEY and CDR2 SMNVEV (reference sequence). Between the trimmed V and J ends, which lost 3 bases and 2 bases, there was a span of 7 bases. The CDR3 extends over 13 amino acids. CDR3 sequence: CASSFRQNYGYTF. In nucleotides, the CDR3 is TGTGCCAGCAGTTTCCGACAGAACTATGGCTACACCTTC.

This sequence joins TRBV11-2 and TRBJ1-1, with D tentatively TRBD1 (5 bases). This CDR3 comprises 14 residues. V lost 2 bases to trimming and J lost 4 bases, with 11 bases between them. CDR1 is SGHAT, CDR2 FQNNGV, per germline. CDR3 in amino acids: CASSLSRVGTEAFF. The CDR3 DNA is TGTGCCAGCAGCTTAAGCAGGGTAGGCACTGAAGCTTTCTTT.

The genes are TRBV4-2 and TRBJ2-1; 7 bases match TRBD2. CDR3 length: 16 residues. Germline V gene lookup returns CDR1 LGHNA and CDR2 YNFKEQ. J lost 3 bases, V lost 0 bases, and 5 bases had no gene match. The CDR3 region has the DNA TGTGCCAGCAGCCAAGATGTCAGCGGGGTCTACAATGAGCAGTTCTTC. Its protein product is CASSQDVSGVYNEQFF.

The chain couples TRBV10-3 to TRBJ2-5, with TRBD2 matching over 14 bases. The V segment lost 5 bases and the J segment 3 bases; nucleotides outside the gene matches: 5. Germline lookup yields CDR1 ENHRY and CDR2 SYGVKD. This CDR3 has 16 residues. DNA for the CDR3: TGTGCCATCAGTTTGCCGGGACTAGCGGGAGAAGAGACCCAGTACTTC. Its translation: CAISLPGLAGEETQYF.